The 31 T cell receptor beta chains below were found in one sample sequenced in a study of T-cell reconstitution after alpha-beta-depleted transplantation in children. The authors prepared the TCRbeta library with unique molecular identifiers. Via MiXCR, TCRdb re-called the PCR reads, giving one row per CDR3 protein. The repertoire holds about 540,000 distinct CDR3 sequences, with about 18% as singletons. The sample was PBMCs from the stem cell graft donor, taken from the stem cell graft. These receptors all come from a human donor who donated a stem cell graft to a child with acute lymphoblastic leukemia.

DNA for the CDR3: TGTGCCAGCAGCCCGAGTACAGGGTTCTCCTACGAGCAGTACTTC. Translated, it gives CASSPSTGFSYEQYF. The chain has TRBV5-8 and TRBJ2-7; tentative D call: TRBD1 (6 bases). Germline assignment: CDR1 SGHTS and CDR2 YDEGEE. Trimming took off 4 bases at V and 0 bases at J, with 14 bases between the two ends. CDR3 length equals 15 residues.

This chain joins TRBV5-1 and TRBJ2-1; possible D gene TRBD2, 6 bases. Trimming removed 1 base at V and 7 bases at J, with 15 bases between. Germline CDR1 reads SGHRS; CDR2 reads YFSETQ. The CDR3 loop spans 15 amino acids. This CDR3 is CASSLWEAPGNEQFF. The CDR3 nucleotides are TGCGCCAGCAGCTTGTGGGAGGCTCCGGGGAATGAGCAGTTCTTC.

This clonotype came up once. The chain uses TRBV20-1 and TRBJ1-5; 7 bases line up with TRBD1. From germline, CDR1 is DFQATT and CDR2 SNEGSKA (reference sequence). This CDR3 is built from 20 residues. The trim removed 5 bases at V and 0 bases at J, leaving 22 bases unmatched. The CDR3 loop reads CSAPVRRGTDRYASNQPQHF. CDR3 coding DNA: TGCAGTGCTCCTGTAAGGAGAGGGACAGACCGTTATGCTAGCAATCAGCCCCAGCATTTT.

CDR3 residues: CASSRSELNTEAFF. Here the CDR3 DNA reads TGTGCCAGCAGCCGCAGTGAACTGAACACTGAAGCTTTCTTT. This chain links TRBV12-3 or TRBV12-4 with TRBJ1-1; no clear D. V gave up 6 bases and J gave up 0 bases, with 11 bases separating them. The CDR3 contains 14 residues.

This chain uses TRBV6-5 with TRBJ1-1; 9 bases align to TRBD1. Germline V gene data show CDR1 as MNHEY and CDR2 as SVGAGI. Trimming at V came to 0 bases and at J to 5 bases, leaving 7 bases not matched to a gene. This CDR3 is built from 16 residues. CDR3 sequence reads: CASSYSTGTGRTEAFF. CDR3 coding DNA: TGTGCCAGCAGTTACTCGACCGGGACAGGGAGGACTGAAGCTTTCTTT.

This clonotype was recorded a few times. The V call is TRBV29-1, the J call TRBJ1-1; D gene ambiguous. The CDR3 contains 12 residues. The germline V gene has CDR1 SQVTM and CDR2 ANQGSEA. Trimming stripped 5 bases from V and 2 bases from J, with 9 bases between. CDR3 in DNA: TGCAGCGTTAGACACCTCAACACTGAAGCTTTCTTT. This translates into CSVRHLNTEAFF. Looking up the rest from reference TRBV29-1 and TRBJ1-1 gives the full variable domain: SAVISQKPSRDICQRGTSLTIQCQVDSQVTMMFWYRQQPGQSLTLIATANQGSEATYESGFVIDKFPISRPNLTFSTLTVSNMSPEDSSIYLCSVRHLNTEAFFGQGTRLTVV.

A remark on this clonotype: One junction end disagrees with the germline gene, perhaps due to a read error. This rearrangement joins TRBV12-3 or TRBV12-4 to TRBJ2-1; 8 bases map to TRBD2. The CDR3 totals 15 residues. The DNA for the CDR3 is TGTGCCAGCAGTGTAGCGGGAAGCACCTACAATGAGCAGTTCTTC. Protein: CASSVAGSTYNEQFF.

The V and J genes are TRBV5-6 and TRBJ2-3; TRBD2 aligns across 10 bases. Germline CDR1 and CDR2: SGHDT and YYEEEE. The CDR3 totals 16 residues. Trimming removed 0 bases from V and 4 bases from J; junction bases left unmatched: 5. CDR3 residues: CASSLESGRVADTQYF. In DNA, the CDR3 is TGTGCCAGCAGCTTGGAGAGCGGGAGGGTCGCAGATACGCAGTATTTT.

This chain links TRBV19 with TRBJ1-2; 9 bases are a match to TRBD1. There are 16 residues in the CDR3. V dropped 5 bases and J dropped 3; count of bases not matched to a gene: 10. Germline CDR1 and CDR2: LNHDA and SQIVND (reference sequence). The CDR3 spells CASSFPGTGTHYGYTF. CDR3 DNA: TGTGCCAGTAGTTTCCCAGGGACAGGGACTCACTATGGCTACACCTTC.

This rearrangement joins TRBV5-1 to TRBJ2-1; D perhaps matches TRBD1 (6 bases). Trimming cost V 4 bases and J 10 bases, with 12 bases left between them. The CDR3 spans 12 residues. Per the germline V gene, CDR1 is SGHRS and CDR2 is YFSETQ. The chain's CDR3 is CASSTLGGEQFF. The CDR3 DNA follows: TGCGCCAGCAGCACCCTAGGGGGAGAGCAGTTCTTC.

The gene calls are TRBV5-4 and TRBJ2-5, with D perhaps matching TRBD2 (6 bases). CDR3 size: 16 residues. V dropped 0 bases and J dropped 0 bases, with 12 bases sitting between them. Germline CDR1 SGHNT, CDR2 YYREEE (reference sequence). This chain's CDR3 is CASSLDGGVNQETQYF. In nucleotides, the CDR3 is TGTGCCAGCAGCTTGGACGGGGGAGTTAACCAAGAGACCCAGTACTTC. The variable domain in full, with the rest retrieved from reference TRBV5-4 and TRBJ2-5, is ETGVTQSPTHLIKTRGQQVTLRCSSQSGHNTVSWYQQALGQGPQFIFQYYREEENGRGNFPPRFSGLQFPNYSSELNVNALELDDSALYLCASSLDGGVNQETQYFGPGTRLLVL.

The table lists this clonotype with a count of one. The rearrangement joins TRBV7-6 to TRBJ2-7; 13 bases fit TRBD2. The CDR3 consists of 19 residues. Germline V gene data show CDR1 as SGHVS and CDR2 as FNYEAQ. Unmatched junction bases numbered 17, after V lost 5 bases and J lost 4 bases. The CDR3 nucleotides are TGTGCCAGCAGCCTGACACTAGCGGGAGGGCCTTTGGGAACGTACGAGCAGTACTTC. Translating it yields CASSLTLAGGPLGTYEQYF.

This clonotype occurred a few times. The V call is TRBV20-1, the J call TRBJ2-1, with 8 positions matching TRBD2. Trimming removed 5 bases from V and 8 bases from J; junction bases left unmatched: 8. This CDR3 is built from 13 residues. Germline CDR1 and CDR2: DFQATT and SNEGSKA (reference sequence). The CDR3 sequence: CSAPSGSRDEQFF. The CDR3 DNA sequence: TGCAGTGCTCCCAGCGGGAGTAGGGATGAGCAGTTCTTC.

This clonotype was counted between two and nine times. This chain connects TRBV6-1 to TRBJ1-1, with 7 bases that match TRBD1. Trimming took 6 bases from V and 4 from J; bases not matched to a gene: 14. This CDR3 region has 16 residues. Germline loops: CDR1 MNHNS, CDR2 SASEGT. The CDR3 sequence: CASRSAGGEPPTEAFF. DNA of the CDR3: TGTGCCAGCAGGTCCGCAGGGGGTGAACCTCCCACTGAAGCTTTCTTT.

The V call is TRBV20-1, the J call TRBJ2-3; TRBD2 matches 7 bases. V lost 6 bases and J lost 2; bases outside the gene matches: 11. There are 15 residues in the CDR3. Germline CDR1 and CDR2: DFQATT and SNEGSKA (reference sequence). The CDR3 reads CSALGGGGYTDTQYF. The CDR3 bases are TGCAGTGCCCTAGGAGGCGGGGGATACACAGATACGCAGTATTTT.

This clonotype was counted only a few times. This rearrangement joins TRBV9 to TRBJ2-5; 14 bases align to TRBD2. Unmatched junction bases numbered 11, after V lost 2 bases and J lost 5 bases. The CDR3 is made up of 18 amino acids. In germline, CDR1 is SGDLS, CDR2 YYNGEE. This CDR3 is CASSVSPPGLAGVETQYF. The CDR3 nucleotides read TGTGCCAGCAGCGTGTCTCCCCCGGGACTAGCGGGAGTCGAGACCCAGTACTTC.

This clonotype was seen more than once but under ten times. The rearrangement links TRBV27 to TRBJ2-5; TRBD2 matches at 8 bases. J lost 5 bases, V lost 2 bases, and 4 bases had no gene match. From germline, CDR1 is MNHEY and CDR2 SMNVEV (reference sequence). This CDR3 has 14 amino acids. DNA of the CDR3: TGTGCCAGCAGTTTACGGGAGGGCGGGGAGACCCAGTACTTC. Its protein is CASSLREGGETQYF.

The rearrangement links TRBV12-3 or TRBV12-4 to TRBJ2-6; the D gene could be TRBD1 or TRBD2 (6 bases each). There are 19 residues in the CDR3. V lost 6 bases and J lost 1, with 22 bases in between. CDR3: CASSSQPGAPLSGANVLTF. In nucleotides, the CDR3 is TGTGCCAGCAGCTCGCAGCCGGGGGCGCCTTTGTCTGGGGCCAACGTCCTGACTTTC.

This clonotype was recorded only once. This chain joins TRBV20-1 and TRBJ2-7; D call uncertain. CDR1 and CDR2 (germline): DFQATT, SNEGSKA (reference sequence). The CDR3 is made up of 12 amino acids. Between the trimmed V and J ends, which lost 1 base and 1 base, there was a span of 5 bases. The CDR3 region has the DNA TGCAGTGCTAGAGTGCCTTCCTACGAGCAGTACTTC. Protein sequence: CSARVPSYEQYF.

This clonotype turned up a few times. This sequence joins TRBV2 and TRBJ1-1; D perhaps matches TRBD1 (6 bases). CDR3 size: 14 residues. Germline V lookup: CDR1 SNHLY, CDR2 FYNNEI. V was trimmed by 7 bases and J by 3 bases, leaving 15 bases between them. The CDR3 sequence is CASNTGGWDTEAFF. CDR3 in DNA: TGTGCCAGCAATACGGGGGGCTGGGACACTGAAGCTTTCTTT.

The chain carries TRBV12-3 or TRBV12-4 and TRBJ2-2; D is perhaps TRBD1 (5 bases). V lost 7 bases and J 4 bases, leaving 10 bases between the germline ends. The CDR3 runs 13 residues. DNA for the CDR3: TGTGCCAGCACCCCTGGGGCCACCGGGGAGCTGTTTTTT. This sequence encodes CASTPGATGELFF.

This clonotype has a count of ten or more. This chain connects TRBV5-1 to TRBJ2-5, with a possible D match to TRBD2 (6 bases). Germline assignment: CDR1 SGHRS and CDR2 YFSETQ. V lost 2 bases to trimming and J lost 1 base, with 6 bases between them. The CDR3 has 13 residues. CDR3 sequence: CASSFGGQETQYF. The CDR3 DNA reads TGCGCCAGCAGCTTCGGGGGCCAAGAGACCCAGTACTTC.

The chain uses TRBV19 and TRBJ2-7; TRBD1 is a possible D gene (5 bases). V was pared by 2 bases and J by 3 bases, with 8 bases between. The germline V gene encodes CDR1 LNHDA and CDR2 SQIVND (reference sequence). This CDR3 comprises 13 residues. Here the CDR3 DNA reads TGTGCCAGTAGTATAAGGGGTTACTACGAGCAGTACTTC. It encodes CASSIRGYYEQYF. Full variable domain (outside the CDR3, taken from reference TRBV19 and TRBJ2-7): DGGITQSPKYLFRKEGQNVTLSCEQNLNHDAMYWYRQDPGQGLRLIYYSQIVNDFQKGDIAEGYSVSREKKESFPLTVTSAQKNPTAFYLCASSIRGYYEQYFGPGTRLTVT.

This chain connects TRBV2 to TRBJ2-3; 8 nucleotides agree with TRBD1. Looked up from germline, CDR1 is SNHLY and CDR2 is FYNNEI. This CDR3 region has 17 residues. Unmatched junction bases numbered 13, after V lost 6 bases and J lost 2 bases. CDR3 protein: CASRAANRQGFTDTQYF. In DNA, the CDR3 is TGTGCCAGCAGAGCAGCTAATCGACAGGGGTTCACAGATACGCAGTATTTT.

This clonotype was seen a few times. This chain connects TRBV12-3 or TRBV12-4 to TRBJ2-3; D possibly uses TRBD1 or TRBD2 (5 bases each). The germline V and J ends were trimmed by 4 bases and 2 bases, with 22 bases remaining between them. This CDR3 has 18 residues. In DNA form, the CDR3 reads TGTGCCAGCAGTTCGGGGCAGCGAGCAAATCCCCACACAGATACGCAGTATTTT. Protein: CASSSGQRANPHTDTQYF.

This clonotype was picked up a small number of times. The chain combines TRBV29-1 with TRBJ2-2; perhaps TRBD1 as D (5 bases). Germline assignment: CDR1 SQVTM and CDR2 ANQGSEA. The CDR3 loop spans 12 amino acids. Trimming removed 7 bases at V and 6 bases at J, with 12 bases between. CDR3 sequence (DNA): TGCAGCGCCATACAGGCCCCCGGGGAGCTGTTTTTT. Encoded protein: CSAIQAPGELFF.

The chain uses TRBV5-1 and TRBJ2-1, with no clear D. Germline lookup yields CDR1 SGHRS and CDR2 YFSETQ. The V end was cut by 2 bases, the J end by 4 bases, with 10 bases between. This CDR3 comprises 14 residues. The CDR3 loop reads CASSFSTEYNEQFF. CDR3 DNA sequence: TGCGCCAGCAGCTTCTCGACGGAGTACAATGAGCAGTTCTTC.

Comments on this clonotype: This may be a read error, as it is one base from a much larger clone. V is TRBV5-1 and J is TRBJ2-7, with D hard to call. The V end was cut by 0 bases, the J end by 4 bases, with 5 bases between. Germline values: CDR1 SGHRS, CDR2 YFSETQ. The CDR3 length is 12 residues. CDR3 sequence (DNA): TGCGCCAGCAGCTTGGGGCAGTACGAGCAGTACTTC. Protein sequence: CASSLGQYEQYF.

The V gene is TRBV4-1, the J gene TRBJ1-6; D call uncertain. V lost 2 bases to trimming and J lost 8 bases, with 19 bases between them. Germline CDR1 and CDR2: MGHRA and YSYEKL. This CDR3 has 17 residues. The CDR3 DNA follows: TGCGCCAGCAGCCAAAAGCCGGGCCCAGCCACGGATTCACCCCTCCACTTT. Translated, it gives CASSQKPGPATDSPLHF.

This clonotype came up a few times. The chain combines TRBV19 with TRBJ2-3; TRBD2 aligns across 14 bases. V was clipped by 8 bases and J by 4 bases; unmatched bases: 5. The CDR3 extends over 15 amino acids. Germline CDR1 is LNHDA and CDR2 is SQIVND (reference sequence). The CDR3, as DNA: TGTGCCAGTTCCGGGACTAGCGGGAGCGCAGATACGCAGTATTTT. Its translation is CASSGTSGSADTQYF.

This chain links TRBV6-9 with TRBJ1-1; 12 positions match TRBD1. Germline assignment: CDR1 MNHGY and CDR2 SVAAGI. The CDR3 has 15 residues. The junction had 0 bases not matched to a gene; V was cut back by 0 bases and J by 4 bases. Written as DNA, the CDR3 is TGTGCCAGCAGTTATTCGGGACAGGGGGCCACTGAAGCTTTCTTT. Translated, it gives CASSYSGQGATEAFF.